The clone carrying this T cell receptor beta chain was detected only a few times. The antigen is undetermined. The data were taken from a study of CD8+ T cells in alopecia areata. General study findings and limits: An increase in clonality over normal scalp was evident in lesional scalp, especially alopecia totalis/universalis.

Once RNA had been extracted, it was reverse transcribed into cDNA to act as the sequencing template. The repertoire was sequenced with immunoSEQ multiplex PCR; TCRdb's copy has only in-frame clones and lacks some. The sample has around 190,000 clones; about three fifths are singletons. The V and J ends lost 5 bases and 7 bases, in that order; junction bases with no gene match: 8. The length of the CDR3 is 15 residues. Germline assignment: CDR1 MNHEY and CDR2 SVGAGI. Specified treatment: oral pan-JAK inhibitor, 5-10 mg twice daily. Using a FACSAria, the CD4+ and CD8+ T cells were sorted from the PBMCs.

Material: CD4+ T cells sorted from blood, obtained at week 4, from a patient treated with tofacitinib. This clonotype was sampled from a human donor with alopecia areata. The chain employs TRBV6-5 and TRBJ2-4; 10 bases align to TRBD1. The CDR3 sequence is CASSATWTGGNIQYF. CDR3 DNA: TGTGCCAGCAGTGCGACGTGGACAGGGGGGAACATTCAGTACTTC.